This record concerns one T cell receptor (beta chain) sequence. Its antigen remains unknown. Method: immunoSEQ multiplex PCR; TCRdb's copy keeps in-frame clones and lacks some. The table includes about 98,000 clones, around 82% detected once. With 0 bases removed from V and 4 bases from J, the gap between germline ends came to 12 bases. CDR3 size: 15 residues. Germline CDR1 is MNHNS and CDR2 is SASEGT. The data stem from a study of T cell responses to AZD1222 COVID-19 vaccine. General observations from the study: With dominance at 160-218 and 743-854, vaccine-associated CD4 TCRs spanned spike. Recipients of AZD1222 seropositive at baseline numbered only 5 to 7.

The rearrangement joins TRBV6-1 to TRBJ1-2; D remains ambiguous. This specimen was peripheral blood, taken on day 0 of AZD1222 vaccination. This receptor was taken from an adult in good health. The CDR3 region has the DNA TGTGCCAGCAGTGAAGCGATTGGCAGTTTCTATGGCTACACCTTC. Amino acids: CASSEAIGSFYGYTF.